This TCR beta chain derives from a study of human T cells and chemical hapten exposure. Study background: 2% DPC applied to an approximately 2 cm by approximately 2 cm arm area sensitized donors. Weekly diphenylcyclopropenone doses were given to patients' scalps across the roughly 24-week study.

There are 14 residues in the CDR3. Trimming removed 3 bases at V and 6 bases at J, with 14 bases between. The germline V gene encodes CDR1 LGHDT and CDR2 YNNKEL (reference sequence). The time point: patch test 2, 6 weeks after DPC sensitization. This sample's treatment: therapeutic diphenylcyclopropenone sensitization with weekly scalp DPC. This clonotype has at least ten counts. Its antigen is not known. Unique molecular identifiers were linked by the library to individual cDNA molecules. MiXCR was run by TCRdb on the RACE reads, yielding one entry per CDR3 protein. The sample holds approximately 89,000 distinct CDR3 sequences, approximately 7% seen once. Study results and limitations: The study found that PT1 expanded TCR counts correlated positively with patch test score.

The source was whole blood, collected in connection with sensitization to the hapten diphenylcyclopropenone (DPC). This rearrangement joins TRBV3-1 to TRBJ1-1; D perhaps matches TRBD1 (6 bases). This clonotype was obtained from a woman under 40 with alopecia areata. Some clones in this sample may be carry-over from other donors' samples. The chain's CDR3 is CASSHLSGDAEAFF. Here the CDR3 DNA reads TGTGCCAGCAGCCACCTCTCAGGGGACGCTGAAGCTTTCTTT.